These T cell receptor beta chains were read from a single sample in a study of memory CD4+ T cells and cytomegalovirus serostatus. Sequenced by immunoSEQ multiplex PCR; TCRdb stores in-frame clones only, minus some. This table has 70,000 to 95,000 clones, less than 90% appearing once. Sequencing used memory CD4+ T cells from blood. All receptors derive from an adult in good health and CMV-seronegative. Each CDR3 is given with its conserved first and last residue. Fields, in order: J gene, V gene, clone size, D gene, CDR3 protein, CDR3 DNA. A D gene is named only where the DNA matches it firmly. The size of a clone is reported for some rows only, either as once, few or many, or as a class for expanded clones.

TRBJ1-2	TRBV5-4	-	-	CASSLGGLRLDGYTF	TGTGCCAGCAGCTTAGGGGGGCTACGCTTGGATGGCTACACCTTC
TRBJ1-5	TRBV4-2	-	-	CASSQEQSNQPQHF	TGTGCCAGCAGCCAAGAGCAGAGCAATCAGCCCCAGCATTTT
TRBJ2-5	TRBV15	-	-	CATSRDPAPETQYF	TGTGCCACCAGCAGAGACCCCGCCCCGGAGACCCAGTACTTC
TRBJ2-1	TRBV7-9	-	TRBD1	CASSLGQGNNEQFF	TGTGCCAGCAGCCTGGGACAGGGAAACAATGAGCAGTTCTTC
TRBJ1-1	TRBV2	-	TRBD1	CASSQQGDVEAFF	TGTGCCAGCAGCCAACAGGGGGACGTTGAAGCTTTCTTT
TRBJ2-7	TRBV7-6	-	-	CASSFIQGDEQYF	TGTGCCAGCAGCTTTATACAGGGAGACGAGCAGTACTTC
TRBJ1-5	TRBV30	-	-	CAWSVGRRNQPQHF	TGTGCCTGGAGTGTAGGCAGGAGGAATCAGCCCCAGCATTTT
TRBJ1-6	TRBV10-3	-	-	CAISAEGGSPLHF	TGTGCCATCAGTGCGGAAGGGGGTTCACCCCTCCACTTT
TRBJ1-1	TRBV19	few	-	CASSAAAGITEAFF	TGTGCCAGTAGTGCCGCGGCAGGGATCACTGAAGCTTTCTTT
TRBJ2-5	TRBV2	-	TRBD1	CASKGQGAQETQYF	TGTGCCAGCAAAGGACAGGGGGCACAAGAGACCCAGTACTTC
TRBJ1-5	TRBV2	once	-	CASRARTVNQPQHF	TGTGCCAGCAGGGCTAGGACAGTTAATCAGCCCCAGCATTTT
TRBJ2-2	TRBV18	-	-	CASSRIEGTGELFF	TGTGCCAGCTCACGGATTGAGGGGACCGGGGAGCTGTTTTTT
TRBJ1-2	TRBV6-1	-	TRBD1	CASSEAIGRGHGGYTF	TGTGCCAGCAGTGAAGCGATCGGCAGGGGGCATGGTGGCTACACCTTC
TRBJ1-1	TRBV4-2	-	TRBD1	CASSQGGGTANTEAFF	TGTGCCAGCAGCCAAGGGGGGGGGACAGCGAACACTGAAGCTTTCTTT
TRBJ1-1	TRBV18	-	-	CASSPPTDTGRTEAFF	TGTGCCAGCTCACCACCTACGGATACAGGGCGGACTGAAGCTTTCTTT
TRBJ1-5	TRBV28	-	-	CASSPIVRVSNQPQHF	TGTGCCAGCAGTCCGATAGTGAGGGTTAGCAATCAGCCCCAGCATTTT
TRBJ1-2	TRBV7-8	-	TRBD1	CASSLGDSFAYGYTF	TGTGCCAGCAGCTTAGGGGACAGCTTCGCCTATGGCTACACCTTC
TRBJ1-4	TRBV7-9	-	-	CASSRSGEKLFF	TGTGCCAGCAGCCGGTCGGGGGAAAAACTGTTTTTT
TRBJ2-2	TRBV7-7	few	-	CASSFRSAGELFF	TGTGCTAGCAGCTTCCGATCAGCCGGGGAGCTGTTTTTT
TRBJ1-4	TRBV5-1	few	-	CASSLTNEKLFF	TGCGCCAGCAGCTTGACAAATGAAAAACTGTTTTTT
TRBJ2-1	TRBV9	once	TRBD1	CASNVAGGRNEQFF	TGTGCCAGCAATGTGGCAGGGGGCAGGAATGAGCAGTTCTTC
TRBJ2-5	TRBV30	few	-	CAWSPYQETQYF	TGTGCCTGGAGTCCCTATCAAGAGACCCAGTACTTC
TRBJ1-1	TRBV19	-	-	CASSPRLLPLNTEAFF	TGTGCCAGTAGTCCCAGACTGCTCCCGTTGAACACTGAAGCTTTCTTT
TRBJ1-4	TRBV4-1	once	-	CASSQEFAQAGIGPGKLFF	TGCGCCAGCAGCCAAGAGTTCGCCCAAGCCGGGATCGGGCCCGGGAAACTGTTTTTT
TRBJ1-1	TRBV7-9	once	-	CASSHRQQRNTEAFF	TGTGCCAGCAGCCATAGACAACAGAGGAACACTGAAGCTTTCTTT
TRBJ2-2	TRBV5-1	-	TRBD2	CASSPISGGARTGELFF	TGCGCCAGCAGCCCCATCAGCGGGGGGGCCCGGACCGGGGAGCTGTTTTTT
TRBJ1-1	TRBV7-3	few	-	CASSLGRTNTEAFF	TGTGCCAGCAGCTTAGGACGGACGAACACTGAAGCTTTCTTT
TRBJ2-5	TRBV11-3	-	-	CASSFNGGQETQYF	TGTGCCAGCAGCTTTAACGGGGGACAAGAGACCCAGTACTTC
TRBJ1-6	TRBV18	-	-	CASSPAGEVDSPLHF	TGTGCCAGCTCACCTGCAGGGGAGGTAGATTCACCCCTCCACTTT
TRBJ1-6	TRBV5-1	few	TRBD1	CASSQDRAGNSPLHF	TGCGCCAGCAGCCAAGACAGGGCCGGCAATTCACCCCTCCACTTT
TRBJ2-1	TRBV11-2	-	TRBD2	CASSWTSGNEQFF	TGTGCCAGCAGCTGGACTAGCGGGAATGAGCAGTTCTTC
TRBJ1-1	TRBV10-3	few	TRBD1	CAARQGDMNTEAFF	TGTGCCGCCCGCCAGGGGGATATGAACACTGAAGCTTTCTTT
TRBJ2-3	TRBV19	-	-	CASSIGGSPTDTQYF	TGTGCCAGTAGTATTGGAGGGTCCCCCACAGATACGCAGTATTTT
TRBJ2-3	TRBV2	-	TRBD1	CASVRTGTGEADTQYF	TGTGCCAGCGTAAGAACCGGGACAGGGGAGGCAGATACGCAGTATTTT
TRBJ2-2	TRBV19	-	-	CASSKPRQAHTGELFF	TGTGCCAGTAGTAAACCTCGACAGGCCCACACCGGGGAGCTGTTTTTT
TRBJ2-7	TRBV15	-	-	CATSRVSGVMYEQYF	TGTGCCACCAGCAGAGTATCCGGGGTCATGTACGAGCAGTACTTC
TRBJ2-2	TRBV6-6	-	TRBD2	CASSYGSGVLTGELFF	TGTGCCAGCAGTTACGGTAGCGGGGTATTGACCGGGGAGCTGTTTTTT
TRBJ2-1	TRBV7-9	once	-	CASSFGGSYNEQFF	TGTGCCAGCAGCTTCGGCGGCTCCTACAATGAGCAGTTCTTC
TRBJ2-3	TRBV7-2	-	-	CASSLVFGTDTQYF	TGTGCCAGCAGCTTAGTGTTTGGCACAGATACGCAGTATTTT
TRBJ1-5	TRBV19	-	-	CASSWTDQPQHF	TGTGCCAGTAGCTGGACAGACCAGCCCCAGCATTTT
TRBJ2-7	TRBV29-1	-	-	CSVLGGEQYF	TGCAGCGTTTTGGGTGGGGAGCAGTACTTC
TRBJ1-2	TRBV28	-	-	CASRTQSGGYTF	TGTGCCAGCAGAACCCAGAGCGGGGGCTACACCTTC
TRBJ2-7	TRBV9	-	TRBD2	CASSVALAGDPPYEQYF	TGTGCCAGCAGCGTAGCTCTAGCGGGGGATCCCCCCTACGAGCAGTACTTC
TRBJ2-5	TRBV28	-	-	CASSPQETQYF	TGTGCCAGCAGCCCTCAAGAGACCCAGTACTTC
TRBJ1-2	TRBV5-4	-	-	CASSLVGGLSSFGYTF	TGTGCCAGCAGCTTGGTAGGGGGGCTTAGCTCGTTTGGCTACACCTTC
TRBJ1-2	TRBV6-5	-	TRBD1	CASRSGTGYGYTF	TGTGCCAGCAGATCCGGGACAGGCTATGGCTACACCTTC
TRBJ2-1	TRBV5-5	-	-	CASSLLGGPYNEQFF	TGTGCCAGCAGCTTGCTAGGGGGGCCCTACAATGAGCAGTTCTTC
TRBJ2-6	TRBV28	-	TRBD1	CASSLLGQGTVLTF	TGTGCCAGCAGTCTCTTAGGACAGGGTACAGTCCTGACTTTC
TRBJ2-2	TRBV13	-	TRBD2	CASSSRTSFFTGELFF	TGTGCCAGCAGCTCAAGGACTAGTTTTTTCACCGGGGAGCTGTTTTTT
TRBJ1-6	TRBV19	-	TRBD1	CASSPGQGNSPLHF	TGTGCCAGTAGTCCGGGACAGGGAAATTCACCCCTCCACTTT
TRBJ2-7	TRBV6-5	-	-	CASSTTTYEQYF	TGTGCCAGCAGTACCACGACCTACGAGCAGTACTTC
TRBJ1-5	TRBV6-1	-	-	CASSSGTDSNQPQHF	TGTGCCAGCAGTTCCGGGACGGATAGCAATCAGCCCCAGCATTTT
TRBJ2-1	TRBV7-3	few	TRBD1	CASSAGTGLSNEQFF	TGTGCCAGCAGTGCCGGGACAGGGCTTTCCAATGAGCAGTTCTTC
TRBJ1-1	TRBV13	-	TRBD1	CASSEAGTDDPEAFF	TGTGCCAGCAGCGAAGCCGGGACAGATGATCCTGAAGCTTTCTTT
TRBJ1-2	TRBV7-2	-	TRBD1	CASSLARQGLHTF	TGTGCCAGCAGCTTAGCCCGACAGGGGCTACACACCTTC
TRBJ1-2	TRBV19	-	TRBD1	CASIRGQGESGYTF	TGTGCCAGTATCAGAGGACAGGGCGAGTCTGGCTACACCTTC
TRBJ1-1	TRBV10-3	-	TRBD1	CAIRPGDRENTEAFF	TGTGCCATCAGACCTGGAGACAGGGAGAACACTGAAGCTTTCTTT
TRBJ1-1	TRBV7-9	-	-	CASSHVGTEAFF	TGTGCCAGCAGCCACGTTGGCACTGAAGCTTTCTTT